The entry that follows covers one T cell receptor (beta chain) sequence. The V end was cut by 1 base, the J end by 7 bases, with 11 bases between. Germline V gene data show CDR1 as SGHVS and CDR2 as FQNEAQ. CDR3 size: 14 residues. Sequenced by immunoSEQ multiplex PCR; TCRdb stores in-frame clones only, minus some. The data contain 150,000 to 200,000 clones, 65% to 85% of them singletons. The sample belongs to a study of blood T cell repertoires in COVID-19. Study-level information: Acute-phase and convalescent COVID-19 samples originated in the United States, Italy and Spain. The analysed material was cDNA or gDNA that came from T cells, B-cell-depleted T cells, or PBMCs.

Sequencing was performed on peripheral blood. The rearrangement links TRBV7-8 to TRBJ1-5; no reliable D call. This clonotype was sampled from a woman older than 75 with active or convalescent COVID-19. This CDR3 is CASSLGAAGQPQHF. The DNA of the CDR3 is TGTGCCAGCAGCTTAGGGGCAGCGGGCCAGCCCCAGCATTTT.